This T cell receptor beta chain was recovered during a study of human T cells and chemical hapten exposure. Study background: Variation in per-sample TCR yields came mainly from small pooled library volume differences. Study-wide results and limits: No change in TCRs above 1 in 1000 frequency was produced by DPC sensitization.

In the library, unique molecular identifiers were attached to individual cDNA molecules. TCRdb analysed the reads with MiXCR anew, one entry per CDR3 protein. This table has around 120,000 distinct CDR3 sequences, around 8.5% appearing once. This clonotype occurred many times. The antigen is unknown. Whole blood, unfractionated, served as the material for total RNA extraction. The TCR originated in a human donor in good health. Some clones in this sample may be carry-over from other donors' samples. Sequencing was done on a sample of whole blood.

CDR3 DNA: TGTGCCAGCAGCGAAGGACAGGGAAAAGGCTACACCTTC. Encoded protein: CASSEGQGKGYTF. The rearrangement joins TRBV7-6 to TRBJ1-2; 8 bases agree with TRBD1. The germline V gene has CDR1 SGHVS and CDR2 FNYEAQ. The CDR3 runs to 13 residues. J was trimmed by 8 bases and V by 5 bases; bases with no gene match: 7.